This TCR beta chain was retrieved from a study of T cell responses to AZD1222 COVID-19 vaccine. The method was immunoSEQ multiplex PCR; TCRdb's version includes in-frame clones alone and lacks a portion of them. The table lists 65,000 to 85,000 clones, more than 85% of them singletons. The sequence derives from an adult in good health. The input for sequencing was peripheral blood, taken on day 0 of AZD1222 vaccination.

CDR3 region: CASSPEAGAGRYEQYF. As DNA, the CDR3 is TGTGCCAGCAGCCCCGAGGCGGGGGCCGGTCGCTACGAGCAGTACTTC. The chain joins TRBV7-6 to TRBJ2-7, with a weak D call TRBD2 (7 bases). The germline CDR1 and CDR2 sequences are SGHVS and FNYEAQ. V was clipped by 5 bases and J by 3 bases, with 20 bases between them. The CDR3 has 16 residues.